This T cell receptor beta chain was captured in a study of Graves' ophthalmopathy and Graves' hyperthyroidism. Study background: Stable hyperthyroid donors showed no ophthalmopathy during 18 months follow-up.

Researchers turned away patients with other autoimmune diseases, uncontrolled infections, pregnancy or lactation. This CDR3 has 11 residues. RNA transcripts were the template, and TCR beta CDR3 regions were amplified from them. The first-round RT-PCR employed HTBI primers together with the Qiagen OneStep RT-PCR kit. A multiplex PCR was then performed as the second round. One entry per CDR3 protein results from TCRdb running MiXCR on the multiplex PCR reads. Of over a million distinct CDR3 sequences detected, about two fifths appear once; the ten largest clones hold approximately 12%. Study-wide findings and caveats: In blood appeared most of the expanded thyroid clonotypes whose frequency exceeded 0.001.

This clonotype showed up just a few times. Its antigen is unidentified. This receptor was taken from an adult man with Graves' hyperthyroidism. The V and J genes are TRBV12-3 or TRBV12-4 and TRBJ1-5, with D perhaps TRBD1 (6 bases). Sequencing was done on a sample of peripheral blood or thyroid tissue (not recorded which). The CDR3 DNA follows: TGTGCTAACAGGGGCAATCAGCCCCAGCATTTT. It yields the protein CANRGNQPQHF.